This T cell receptor beta chain stems from a study of T cell responses to AZD1222 COVID-19 vaccine. J lost 5 bases, V lost 6 bases, and 2 bases had no gene match. The CDR3 extends over 12 amino acids. The V gene's germline CDR1 is MNHEY and CDR2 SVGAGI. Here immunoSEQ multiplex PCR was the method, and the copy in TCRdb shows in-frame clones only, minus some. The sample includes roughly 69,000 clones, under 90% of them seen just once. Findings and limits, study-wide: The reported proportion of spike-specific TCRs targeting unmutated variant regions was nearly half.

Concerning this clone: Its target is not known.

Material: peripheral blood, obtained 28 days after the second AZD1222 dose. This sequence was found in an adult who received the AZD1222 COVID-19 vaccine. This sequence joins TRBV6-5 and TRBJ1-2; 8 bases fit TRBD1. The CDR3 DNA is TGTGCCAGCAGAGGACAGGGTTATGGCTACACCTTC. Translating gives CASRGQGYGYTF.